The 29 T cell receptor beta chains below were found in one sample sequenced in a study of CD8 T cells in Susac syndrome. With random hexamers, reverse transcription was performed on roughly 0.5 to 1 ug of RNA. TCRdb itself ran the immunoSEQ multiplex PCR reads through MiXCR, one entry per CDR3 protein. The sample shows fewer than 200,000 distinct CDR3 sequences, about 95% of them seen only once. Sequences were obtained from CD4+ T cells from PBMCs. Receptor source: a human donor in good health.

V is TRBV5-4 and J is TRBJ1-2; D unresolved. Trimming removed 3 bases at V and 5 bases at J, with 14 bases between. This CDR3 is built from 14 residues. Germline CDR1 reads SGHNT; CDR2 reads YYREEE (reference sequence). The CDR3 loop reads CASSSGLPGYGYTF. The CDR3 bases are TGTGCCAGCAGCTCCGGTCTCCCCGGATATGGCTACACCTTC.

The CDR3 DNA reads TGCAGTGCTAGGGGCGGGACTAGCGGCTCCTACGAGCAGTACTTC. Translation gives CSARGGTSGSYEQYF. V gene TRBV20-1 combines with J gene TRBJ2-7; 11 bases align to TRBD2. V trimming: 3 bases; J trimming: 0 bases; junction bases outside the gene matches: 4. Per germline, CDR1 DFQATT and CDR2 SNEGSKA (reference sequence). The CDR3 totals 15 residues.

The genes are TRBV9 and TRBJ2-7; D is ambiguous. The CDR3 contains 14 residues. Germline values: CDR1 SGDLS, CDR2 YYNGEE. The ends were cut back, 0 bases at V and 2 bases at J, with 9 bases in the middle. CDR3 in DNA: TGTGCCAGCAGCGTAGCTACAGACACCTACGAGCAGTACTTC. Protein: CASSVATDTYEQYF.

The gene calls are TRBV3-1 and TRBJ2-7; 10 nucleotides agree with TRBD2. V lost 5 bases and J lost 2; bases outside the gene matches: 9. The CDR3 contains 16 residues. Germline V CDR1 and CDR2: LGHDT, YNNKEL (reference sequence). The CDR3, as DNA: TGTGCCAGCAGCTCAGGGGTAGCGGGAGGTACCTACGAGCAGTACTTC. Its protein product is CASSSGVAGGTYEQYF.

The gene calls are TRBV29-1 and TRBJ2-3; D call uncertain. Germline loops: CDR1 SQVTM, CDR2 ANQGSEA. V lost 3 bases, J lost 0 bases, and 10 bases lay in between. The CDR3 sequence is 14 residues long. CDR3 sequence (DNA): TGCAGCGTTGACCGGGCCGCTAGCACAGATACGCAGTATTTT. As protein: CSVDRAASTDTQYF.

On this clonotype: At one end the junction does not follow the germline gene, possibly because of a read error. The chain couples TRBV5-4 to TRBJ2-6; D is uncertain. The CDR3 consists of 16 residues. In germline, CDR1 is SGHNT, CDR2 YYREEE (reference sequence). In DNA form, the CDR3 reads TGCGCCAGCAGCCAAGCGTGGTTCTCTGGGGCCAACGTCCTGACTTTC. Translation gives CASSQAWFSGANVLTF. Full variable domain (rest looked up from reference TRBV5-4 and TRBJ2-6): ETGVTQSPTHLIKTRGQQVTLRCSSQSGHNTVSWYQQALGQGPQFIFQYYREEENGRGNFPPRFSGLQFPNYSSELNVNALELDDSALYLCASSQAWFSGANVLTFGAGSRLTVL.

The chain combines TRBV13 with TRBJ1-2; D is unclear. This CDR3 is built from 15 residues. Deletions cut 5 bases from V and 5 bases from J, with 18 bases between. CDR1 and CDR2 from the germline V gene are PRHDT and FYEKMQ (reference sequence). The CDR3 region is CASSRTRRGGYGYTF. In DNA form, the CDR3 reads TGTGCCAGCAGCCGAACCCGACGGGGAGGGTATGGCTACACCTTC.

This sequence joins TRBV7-2 and TRBJ2-5, with D possibly TRBD1 on 6 matching bases. Germline-derived CDR1 and CDR2 are SGHTA and FQGNSA. The CDR3 sequence is 14 residues long. V dropped 0 bases and J dropped 5 bases, with 10 bases sitting between them. The CDR3 sequence: CASSLAAGVETQYF. The CDR3 coding sequence is TGTGCCAGCAGCTTAGCGGCAGGGGTTGAGACCCAGTACTTC.

The genes are TRBV9 and TRBJ2-1, with 9 bases lining up with TRBD2. The V gene's germline CDR1 is SGDLS and CDR2 YYNGEE. This CDR3 is 14 amino acids long. Losses at the gene ends were 2 bases for V and 9 bases for J; bases not matched to a gene: 6. CDR3 sequence: CASSVAGGPGEQFF. For the CDR3, the DNA is TGTGCCAGCAGCGTTGCGGGAGGGCCAGGTGAGCAGTTCTTC.

This sequence joins TRBV29-1 and TRBJ2-3, with unresolved D. This CDR3 spans 13 amino acids. CDR1 and CDR2 from the germline V gene are SQVTM and ANQGSEA. V was pared by 3 bases and J by 2 bases, with 9 bases between. CDR3 protein: CSVEVGITDTQYF. The CDR3 nucleotides are TGCAGCGTTGAGGTGGGAATCACAGATACGCAGTATTTT.

The J gene is TRBJ2-1, the V gene TRBV5-1; D is unclear. Trimming stripped 2 bases from V and 8 bases from J, with 17 bases between. Germline V gene sequence: CDR1 SGHRS, CDR2 YFSETQ. CDR3 length equals 15 residues. The CDR3 region has the DNA TGCGCCAGCAGCTTAGTTTCGGTCCCTGGGTATGAGCAGTTCTTC. Translated, it gives CASSLVSVPGYEQFF.

V is TRBV12-5 and J is TRBJ2-1, with D hard to call. Germline-derived CDR1 and CDR2 are LGHNT and FRNRAP. This CDR3 region has 13 residues. V shed 2 bases and J shed 6 bases, with 8 bases lying between them. The CDR3 sequence: CASGLTPSNEQFF. CDR3 DNA sequence: TGTGCTAGTGGTTTGACCCCTTCCAATGAGCAGTTCTTC.

CDR3 residues: CASSLEIAGTDTQYF. CDR3 in DNA: TGTGCCAGCAGCTTGGAAATAGCGGGCACAGATACGCAGTATTTT. V gene TRBV5-4 combines with J gene TRBJ2-3, with D perhaps matching TRBD2 (6 bases). V shed 0 bases and J shed 1 base, with 9 bases lying between them. CDR3 length equals 15 residues. CDR1 is SGHNT and CDR2 is YYREEE in the germline V gene (reference sequence).

This chain uses TRBV28 with TRBJ2-7; TRBD1 aligns across 10 bases. J lost 1 base, V lost 2 bases, and 5 bases had no gene match. This CDR3 spans 16 amino acids. The germline V gene has CDR1 MDHEN and CDR2 SYDVKM. The CDR3 here is CASSLGWDRGSYEQYF. CDR3 bases: TGTGCCAGCAGTTTAGGTTGGGACAGGGGTTCCTACGAGCAGTACTTC.

The V and J genes are TRBV12-3 or TRBV12-4 and TRBJ2-3, with 7 bases aligning to TRBD2. Trimming took 7 bases from V and 6 from J; bases not matched to a gene: 7. The CDR3 has 13 amino acids. Written as DNA, the CDR3 is TGTGCCAGCATTCTAGCGGCCGGCGATACGCAGTATTTT. This codes for CASILAAGDTQYF.

The J gene is TRBJ2-1, the V gene TRBV29-1, with D perhaps TRBD1 (5 bases). This CDR3 is built from 12 residues. Germline values: CDR1 SQVTM, CDR2 ANQGSEA. The ends were cut back, 6 bases at V and 8 bases at J, with 14 bases in the middle. In DNA, the CDR3 is TGCAGCGTGTACGACTGGGGCGATGAGCAGTTCTTC. Translation: CSVYDWGDEQFF.

The gene calls are TRBV28 and TRBJ2-7, with D uncertain. CDR3 length: 14 residues. With 2 bases removed from V and 0 bases from J, the gap between germline ends came to 8 bases. Germline V gene lookup returns CDR1 MDHEN and CDR2 SYDVKM. CDR3 sequence (DNA): TGTGCCAGCAGTTTAGGCTATCGCTCCTACGAGCAGTACTTC. It encodes CASSLGYRSYEQYF.

The rearrangement uses TRBV7-9 and TRBJ2-1, with 13 positions matching TRBD2. The germline V gene has CDR1 SEHNR and CDR2 FQNEAQ (reference sequence). This CDR3 contains 18 residues. Germline trimming cut 5 bases from V and 2 bases from J; bases unmatched to any gene: 9. The CDR3 here is CASSPGTSGKFPYNEQFF. DNA of the CDR3: TGTGCCAGCAGCCCCGGGACTAGCGGGAAATTTCCCTACAATGAGCAGTTCTTC.

CDR3 coding DNA: TGTGCCAGCAGCTTTCGCGGCGCCGGCAATGAGCAGTTCTTC. It yields the protein CASSFRGAGNEQFF. This rearrangement joins TRBV7-9 to TRBJ2-1, with D unresolved. Trimming took 3 bases from V and 6 from J, leaving 12 bases between them. The CDR3 has 14 amino acids. The V gene's germline CDR1 is SEHNR and CDR2 FQNEAQ (reference sequence). The variable domain in full, completed from reference TRBV7-9 and TRBJ2-1, reads DTGVSQNPRHKITKRGQNVTFRCDPISEHNRLYWYRQTLGQGPEFLTYFQNEAQLEKSRLLSDRFSAERPKGSFSTLEIQRTEQGDSAMYLCASSFRGAGNEQFFGPGTRLTVL.

The chain couples TRBV20-1 to TRBJ2-3; 9 positions match TRBD2. The CDR3 is made up of 16 amino acids. The J segment lost 5 bases and the V segment lost 2 bases, leaving 11 bases of the junction unmatched. The germline V gene has CDR1 DFQATT and CDR2 SNEGSKA (reference sequence). The CDR3 is CSARPPSGDGKDTQYF. The CDR3 region has the DNA TGCAGTGCTAGACCCCCTAGCGGGGACGGCAAAGATACGCAGTATTTT.

The genes are TRBV15 and TRBJ2-7; either TRBD1 or TRBD2 may fit D (5 bases each). V shed 2 bases and J shed 5 bases, with 10 bases lying between them. Germline CDR1 LNHNV, CDR2 YYDKDF (reference sequence). The CDR3 extends over 13 amino acids. The DNA of the CDR3 is TGTGCCACCAGCAGATGGGGGTTCCACGAGCAGTACTTC. Translated, it gives CATSRWGFHEQYF.

The rearrangement joins TRBV7-2 to TRBJ2-7, with D uncertain. Germline V gives CDR1 SGHTA, CDR2 FQGNSA. This CDR3 spans 14 amino acids. V lost 2 bases and J 4 bases, leaving 12 bases between the germline ends. The CDR3 coding sequence is TGTGCCAGCAGCTTATGGCCAGGAAAGTACGAGCAGTACTTC. Its translation is CASSLWPGKYEQYF.

The V and J genes are TRBV7-2 and TRBJ2-1, with 12 bases lining up with TRBD2. Germline V gene lookup returns CDR1 SGHTA and CDR2 FQGNSA. After removal of 5 bases from V and 4 bases from J, the junction contained 9 bases not matched to a gene. This CDR3 contains 17 residues. Here the CDR3 reads CASSPSPTSGRYNEQFF. CDR3 bases: TGTGCCAGCAGCCCCTCCCCGACTAGCGGGAGATACAATGAGCAGTTCTTC.

J is TRBJ2-7 and V is TRBV7-2, with D possibly being TRBD1 or TRBD2 (6 bases each). Trimming shortened V by 6 bases and J by 2 bases, and 14 bases separated the two germline ends. The CDR3 sequence is 14 residues long. CDR1 and CDR2 (germline): SGHTA, FQGNSA. The CDR3 here is CASRPPGATYEQYF. CDR3 sequence (DNA): TGTGCCAGCAGACCCCCGGGGGCCACCTACGAGCAGTACTTC.

V gene TRBV6-6 combines with J gene TRBJ2-1; TRBD1 is a possible D gene (6 bases). The CDR3 is made up of 14 amino acids. Trimming shortened V by 2 bases and J by 4 bases, and 9 bases separated the two germline ends. CDR1 MNHNY and CDR2 SVGAGI come from the germline V gene (reference sequence). The CDR3 sequence is CASSYRDTYNEQFF. The DNA for the CDR3 is TGTGCCAGCAGTTACCGGGACACATACAATGAGCAGTTCTTC.

The chain is built from TRBV27 and TRBJ2-7; maybe TRBD1 (6 bases). Trimming shortened V by 5 bases and J by 3 bases, and 17 bases separated the two germline ends. CDR3 length: 15 residues. Germline V gives CDR1 MNHEY, CDR2 SMNVEV (reference sequence). This CDR3 is CASSPRQVEIYEQYF. The CDR3 coding sequence is TGTGCCAGCAGTCCCAGACAGGTTGAGATCTACGAGCAGTACTTC.

The chain recombines TRBV20-1 with TRBJ1-1; D may be TRBD1 (5 bases). The CDR3 totals 16 residues. The V end was cut by 1 base, the J end by 0 bases, with 15 bases between. Germline V gene lookup returns CDR1 DFQATT and CDR2 SNEGSKA (reference sequence). The chain's CDR3 is CSARVAAGTMNTEAFF. The CDR3 DNA reads as TGCAGTGCTAGAGTCGCGGCAGGGACTATGAACACTGAAGCTTTCTTT.

J is TRBJ1-5 and V is TRBV30; D is undetermined. The length of the CDR3 is 14 residues. Between the trimmed V and J ends, which lost 0 bases and 3 bases, there was a span of 9 bases. CDR1 is GTSNPN, CDR2 SVGIG, per germline (reference sequence). The CDR3, as DNA: TGTGCCTGGAGTGTAGACGGATACAATCAGCCCCAGCATTTT. Translating gives CAWSVDGYNQPQHF. Full variable domain (rest looked up from reference TRBV30 and TRBJ1-5): SQTIHQWPATLVQPVGSPLSLECTVEGTSNPNLYWYRQAAGRGLQLLFYSVGIGQISSEVPQNLSASRPQDRQFILSSKKLLLSDSGFYLCAWSVDGYNQPQHFGDGTRLSIL.

The chain couples TRBV24-1 to TRBJ2-3, with 8 bases matching TRBD1. The V gene's germline CDR1 is KGHDR and CDR2 SFDVKD. V was pared by 3 bases and J by 3 bases, with 4 bases of the junction left unmatched. CDR3 length equals 15 residues. The CDR3 is CATSDGQGRTDTQYF. In nucleotides, the CDR3 is TGTGCCACCAGTGATGGACAGGGTAGGACAGATACGCAGTATTTT.